The sequence of this T cell receptor (beta chain) was determined in a study of blood T cells in healthy people across ages (dated by TCRdb to 2015 to 2017). A note on the overall study: In model experiments, roughly one uniquely barcoded TCR beta cDNA molecule per two T cells was captured by template switching. To track age-related changes in TCR beta repertoire diversity, the study relied on deep sequencing normalized with unique cDNA molecular identifiers. Four age groups were formed from the donors: young (average roughly 15 years), middle-aged (around 37), aged (approximately 60) and long-lived (more than 75). To avoid experimental bias, donors of different ages were spread randomly across the sequencing lanes. Using the same blood draw, the study looked at two additional independent replicas of 1 million unique cDNA reads for two donors, one aged 18 to 30 and the other aged 80 or older.

Results the study describes overall, beyond this receptor: Compared with the aged group, the long-lived group had more naive CD4+ T cells, fewer expanded clones and increased TCR diversity, suggesting age selection. Observed TCR beta diversity per million T cells fell roughly linearly with age, and a significant reduction was already apparent by age around 40. Observed TCR beta diversity correlated strongly with the percentage of naive T cells measured by flow cytometry. Conclusive comparison of naive and antigen-experienced compartments was prevented by the profiling of bulk unsorted PBMCs. The CMV infection status of donors was not known, potentially confounding age-related changes in expanded clonotypes. Estimates of total diversity based on one million sequenced T cells were regarded as lower bounds and as underestimates.

This clonotype was found once. Its recognized antigen is unknown. No quality values exist for individual bases; no much larger clone is one base distant. A single read offers scant evidence. The library was made by 5' RACE. Sequencing relied on an Illumina HiSeq 2500. A second about 7 to 11 cycle PCR used a sample-barcoded 5' primer and a J-beta primer mix. A unique molecular identifier was introduced onto each TCR beta cDNA molecule by a template-switch 5' adaptor carrying 12 random nucleotides. Each sample yielded at least 2.5 million CDR3-containing paired-end reads. First-strand cDNA synthesis was performed from all RNA using the Mint cDNA synthesis kit, with priming by a TRBC-specific oligonucleotide. Following uracil-DNA glycosylase treatment, a first 18-cycle PCR with universal primers M1SS and BC2_uni_R was performed on all cDNA. Processing in the source paper ran as follows. Normalization of each sample was performed by random selection of 1 million high-quality reads, each carrying a distinct molecular identifier. Reads with shared molecular identifiers were discarded instead of being binned into consensus sequences. MiTCR, run with a Q25 quality threshold and the strictest error-elimination algorithm, handled CDR3 identification, clonotype clustering and error correction. A nonparametric unseen species model with Euler transformation was used to estimate a lower bound on total TCR beta diversity. The public reads were reprocessed in TCRdb via fastp at Q25 and MiXCR, keeping in-frame beta chains. Under each unique CDR3 protein, matching rows form one entry showing the most common genes and DNA. It is TCRdb's table, rather than the study itself, that gives the V and J calls and clone size. In this sample the table shows approximately 1.5 million distinct CDR3 sequences, about 32% of which occur a single time. In total, the top ten clones hold about 11% of the sample.

The approximately 40 donors, aged 6 to 90 years, were systemically healthy Caucasian individuals from Russia. About 10 milliliters of peripheral blood were collected from each donor into EDTA-treated Vacutainer tubes. Ficoll-Paque density-gradient centrifugation was used to isolate PBMCs, with at least 7 million per sample. Total RNA was extracted from PBMCs with Trizol reagent, with at least 6 micrograms obtained per sample. Naive CD45RAhigh/CD27high T cell percentages were measured by flow cytometry on a PBMC aliquot from every donor. Sequencing used blood. The receptor was isolated from a woman younger than 45 in good health.

The DNA sequence is as follows: TGCAGTGCTAGCACCGGGACAGTTCCATACGAGCAGTACTTC. Its product reads: CSASTGTVPYEQYF. The V and J segments used are TRBV20-1 and TRBJ2-4, with 7 middle bases fitting TRBD1. Near its end, the DNA agrees better with TRBJ2-7, so the J call may be wrong. Taken from the germline V gene (reference sequence), the CDR1 and CDR2 loops are DFQATT and SNEGSKA. The CDR3 numbers 14 residues from cysteine through phenylalanine. The DNA shown is the 42-base CDR3, in frame from base 1.